A selection of T cell receptor beta chains follows, all from one sample in a study of vaccination effects on CD4 cells after COVID-19. The data were produced by immunoSEQ multiplex PCR, yet TCRdb's version contains in-frame clones alone and is incomplete. The data hold about 24,000 clones, with more than 70% observed a single time. Antigens for these TCRs are unknown. The sample in question was CD4+ T cells from PBMCs cultured with SARS-CoV-2 spike peptides, obtained before COVID-19 vaccination. The receptors were gathered from a human donor who had a prior SARS-CoV-2 infection. Each CDR3 is given with its conserved first and last residue. Fields, in order: V gene, clone size, J gene, D gene, CDR3 protein, CDR3 DNA. The D gene is left open where the match is weak. The size entry is marked missing in some rows and otherwise reads once, few, many or a size class.

V gene: TRBV7-3; clone size: .; J gene: TRBJ2-1; D gene: TRBD2; CDR3 protein: CASSSAHGLAGVDEQFF; CDR3 DNA: TGTGCCAGCAGCTCGGCTCATGGACTAGCGGGAGTTGATGAGCAGTTCTTC
V gene: TRBV24-1; clone size: .; J gene: TRBJ1-2; D gene: .; CDR3 protein: CALVREIGGYTF; CDR3 DNA: TGTGCCCTCGTCCGGGAGATCGGCGGCTACACCTTC
V gene: TRBV29-1; clone size: .; J gene: TRBJ2-7; D gene: TRBD2; CDR3 protein: CSVSLRLAGVRNEQYF; CDR3 DNA: TGCAGCGTTAGCCTCCGACTAGCGGGAGTACGTAACGAGCAGTACTTC
V gene: TRBV6-2/TRBV6-3; clone size: .; J gene: TRBJ2-7; D gene: .; CDR3 protein: CASSYLRIRAESYEQYF; CDR3 DNA: TGTGCCAGCAGTTATCTTAGGATTCGAGCGGAGTCCTACGAGCAGTACTTC
V gene: TRBV19; clone size: .; J gene: TRBJ1-4; D gene: .; CDR3 protein: CASNRQFNEKLFF; CDR3 DNA: TGTGCCAGTAACAGACAGTTCAATGAAAAACTGTTTTTT
V gene: TRBV15; clone size: .; J gene: TRBJ1-5; D gene: TRBD1; CDR3 protein: CATSSGRDSDSNQPQHF; CDR3 DNA: TGTGCCACCAGCAGTGGTAGGGACAGCGATAGCAATCAGCCCCAGCATTTT
V gene: TRBV12-5; clone size: .; J gene: TRBJ2-3; D gene: TRBD1; CDR3 protein: CASGLVLGQYTDTQYF; CDR3 DNA: TGTGCTAGTGGTTTGGTACTGGGACAGTACACAGATACGCAGTATTTT
V gene: TRBV29-1; clone size: .; J gene: TRBJ1-4; D gene: .; CDR3 protein: CSVLNEKLFF; CDR3 DNA: TGCAGCGTTCTTAATGAAAAACTGTTTTTT
V gene: TRBV24-1; clone size: .; J gene: TRBJ1-1; D gene: .; CDR3 protein: CATSGRHSGGEAFF; CDR3 DNA: TGTGCCACCAGTGGAAGGCATTCTGGGGGTGAGGCTTTCTTT
V gene: TRBV3-1/TRBV3-2; clone size: .; J gene: TRBJ2-7; D gene: TRBD2; CDR3 protein: CASSRPTSGTYEQYF; CDR3 DNA: TGTGCCAGCAGCCGCCCGACTAGCGGGACTTACGAGCAGTACTTC
V gene: TRBV21-1; clone size: .; J gene: TRBJ2-2; D gene: .; CDR3 protein: CASSAWERWQGRTGELFF; CDR3 DNA: TGTGCCAGCAGCGCCTGGGAAAGGTGGCAGGGTAGGACCGGGGAGCTGTTTTTT
V gene: TRBV4-2; clone size: .; J gene: TRBJ1-6; D gene: .; CDR3 protein: CASSQDPPYNSPLHF; CDR3 DNA: TGTGCCAGCAGCCAAGATCCACCTTATAATTCACCCCTCCACTTT
V gene: TRBV5-8; clone size: .; J gene: TRBJ1-1; D gene: .; CDR3 protein: CASSLGIRDITEAFF; CDR3 DNA: TGTGCCAGCAGCTTGGGCATAAGAGACATCACTGAAGCTTTCTTT
V gene: TRBV4-3; clone size: .; J gene: TRBJ2-6; D gene: .; CDR3 protein: CASSQDLGSGANVLTF; CDR3 DNA: TGCGCCAGCAGCCAAGATCTGGGGTCTGGGGCCAACGTCCTGACTTTC
V gene: TRBV6-5; clone size: .; J gene: TRBJ1-2; D gene: TRBD1; CDR3 protein: CASRRTGGVYGYTF; CDR3 DNA: TGTGCCAGCAGGAGAACAGGGGGCGTTTATGGCTACACCTTC
V gene: TRBV11-2; clone size: .; J gene: TRBJ2-5; D gene: .; CDR3 protein: CASSLAETQYF; CDR3 DNA: TGTGCCAGCAGCTTAGCAGAGACCCAGTACTTC
V gene: TRBV13; clone size: few; J gene: TRBJ2-1; D gene: .; CDR3 protein: CASSLGFWDTRSYNEQFF; CDR3 DNA: TGTGCCAGCAGCTTAGGGTTCTGGGACACTAGATCCTACAATGAGCAGTTCTTC
V gene: TRBV5-1; clone size: .; J gene: TRBJ2-3; D gene: .; CDR3 protein: CASSRDGTSTDTQYF; CDR3 DNA: TGCGCCAGCAGCCGGGACGGAACTAGCACAGATACGCAGTATTTT
V gene: TRBV7-2; clone size: .; J gene: TRBJ2-5; D gene: .; CDR3 protein: CASRGRQPQETQYF; CDR3 DNA: TGTGCCAGCAGAGGGAGACAGCCCCAAGAGACCCAGTACTTC
V gene: TRBV7-9; clone size: .; J gene: TRBJ2-1; D gene: TRBD2; CDR3 protein: CASSLGWREGRNNEQFF; CDR3 DNA: TGTGCCAGCAGCTTAGGTTGGCGGGAGGGCCGGAACAATGAGCAGTTCTTC
V gene: TRBV5-4; clone size: .; J gene: TRBJ2-5; D gene: TRBD1; CDR3 protein: CASSTWTGFSETQYF; CDR3 DNA: TGTGCCAGCAGCACCTGGACAGGGTTTAGTGAGACCCAGTACTTC
V gene: TRBV5-1; clone size: .; J gene: TRBJ2-5; D gene: .; CDR3 protein: CASSSGQLLLEETQYF; CDR3 DNA: TGCGCCAGCAGCTCCGGACAGCTGTTATTGGAAGAGACCCAGTACTTC
V gene: TRBV5-1; clone size: .; J gene: TRBJ2-5; D gene: .; CDR3 protein: CASTPGGFQETQYF; CDR3 DNA: TGCGCCAGCACCCCTGGTGGATTCCAAGAGACCCAGTACTTC
V gene: TRBV5-4; clone size: .; J gene: TRBJ1-2; D gene: TRBD1; CDR3 protein: CASSLYGQGVAYGYTF; CDR3 DNA: TGTGCCAGCAGCTTGTATGGGCAGGGGGTCGCCTATGGCTACACCTTC
V gene: TRBV5-1; clone size: .; J gene: TRBJ2-1; D gene: TRBD2; CDR3 protein: CASSLPSGIYNEQFF; CDR3 DNA: TGCGCCAGCAGCTTGCCTAGCGGGATTTACAATGAGCAGTTCTTC
V gene: TRBV20-1; clone size: .; J gene: TRBJ2-3; D gene: .; CDR3 protein: CSARGRDTQYF; CDR3 DNA: TGCAGTGCTAGAGGTAGAGATACGCAGTATTTT
V gene: TRBV19; clone size: .; J gene: TRBJ2-1; D gene: .; CDR3 protein: CASSIEGYEQFF; CDR3 DNA: TGTGCCAGTAGTATCGAGGGGTATGAGCAGTTCTTC
V gene: TRBV11-2; clone size: .; J gene: TRBJ2-5; D gene: .; CDR3 protein: CASSLPGAETQYF; CDR3 DNA: TGTGCCAGCAGCCTCCCAGGGGCGGAGACCCAGTACTTC
V gene: TRBV2; clone size: once; J gene: TRBJ2-1; D gene: .; CDR3 protein: CASSGYNEQFF; CDR3 DNA: TGTGCCAGCAGTGGTTACAATGAGCAGTTCTTC